This entry concerns a single T cell receptor beta chain. Its antigen is not identified. In germline, CDR1 is SGHRS, CDR2 YFSETQ. Trimming pared 1 base from V and 8 bases from J, leaving 13 bases between. The CDR3 contains 15 residues. The data are from a study of T cell responses to AZD1222 COVID-19 vaccine. Assay: immunoSEQ multiplex PCR; the TCRdb copy retains only in-frame clones and omits some. This table has roughly 120,000 clones, approximately 88% appearing once. Findings and limits, study-wide: Repertoires were obtained solely post-peak T cell response. Only 5 to 7 individuals given AZD1222 were seropositive at baseline.

The chain combines TRBV5-1 with TRBJ1-6; D might be TRBD1 (5 bases). The receptor's source is an adult in good health. This specimen consisted of peripheral blood, obtained on day 0 of AZD1222 vaccination. This CDR3 reads CASSLTPRGDSPLHF. The DNA for the CDR3 is TGCGCCAGCAGCTTGACGCCACGGGGGGATTCACCCCTCCACTTT. Variable domain in full (rest from reference TRBV5-1 and TRBJ1-6): KAGVTQTPRYLIKTRGQQVTLSCSPISGHRSVSWYQQTPGQGLQFLFEYFSETQRNKGNFPGRFSGRQFSNSRSEMNVSTLELGDSALYLCASSLTPRGDSPLHFGNGTRLTVT.